These 27 T cell receptor beta chains were sequenced from one sample in a study of post-analysis software for immune sequencing data. Antigens for these TCRs are unknown. Incorporated into the TCR beta cDNA libraries were unique molecular identifiers, which served to reduce PCR and sequencing biases. TCRdb reprocessed the PCR reads via MiXCR and lists one record per CDR3 protein. The profile shows roughly 540,000 distinct CDR3 sequences, roughly 34% of them singletons. General study points: A few TRBV segments were significantly more frequent in patients than in controls. TRBV5-6, TRBV5-1 and TRBV20-1 were among these segments.

Sequenced input: blood. These receptors were collected from a girl aged 2-17 years with multiple sclerosis.

The chain links TRBV29-1 to TRBJ2-6; 9 bases are shared with TRBD1. Germline CDR1 is SQVTM and CDR2 is ANQGSEA. There are 16 residues in the CDR3. V lost 7 bases, J lost 2 bases, and 9 bases stayed unmatched. This CDR3 reads CSALRDRDAGANVLTF. For the CDR3, the DNA is TGCAGCGCGCTCCGGGACAGGGACGCTGGGGCCAACGTCCTGACTTTC.

The chain links TRBV7-9 to TRBJ1-1; D is undetermined. CDR1 and CDR2 (germline): SEHNR, FQNEAQ (reference sequence). V gave up 5 bases and J gave up 0 bases, with 16 bases separating them. This CDR3 is 16 amino acids long. CDR3 amino acids: CASSRWVAGLNTEAFF. The CDR3 coding sequence is TGTGCCAGCAGCCGCTGGGTGGCTGGCCTGAACACTGAAGCTTTCTTT.

This clonotype turned up a few times. V gene TRBV29-1 combines with J gene TRBJ2-7, with a possible D match to TRBD1 (6 bases). Germline CDR1 is SQVTM and CDR2 is ANQGSEA. Trimming pared 7 bases from V and 6 bases from J, leaving 16 bases between. This CDR3 contains 12 residues. The CDR3 is CSGRQGQSEQYF. CDR3 DNA: TGCAGCGGGCGGCAGGGACAATCCGAGCAGTACTTC.

This rearrangement joins TRBV7-6 to TRBJ1-2; weak D call: TRBD1 (5 bases). This CDR3 is 15 amino acids long. The germline gives CDR1 SGHVS, CDR2 FNYEAQ. V was shortened by 1 base and J by 8 bases, with 17 bases between the two germline ends. The CDR3 sequence: CASSLGVAGAEGYTF. For the CDR3, the DNA is TGTGCCAGCAGCTTAGGAGTTGCCGGGGCCGAAGGCTACACCTTC.

This clonotype came up once. Germline is not matched at one junction end, which may reflect a read error. The chain joins TRBV6-2 or TRBV6-3 to TRBJ2-3; 10 bases map to TRBD2. This CDR3 has 15 amino acids. The V gene's germline CDR1 is MNHEY and CDR2 SVGEGT. The CDR3 loop reads CAGSLMSGGANTQYF. CDR3 DNA sequence: TGTGCCGGCAGTTTGATGAGCGGGGGGGCAAATACGCAGTATTTT.

The gene calls are TRBV18 and TRBJ2-1; D may be TRBD2 (5 bases). The CDR3 is 14 amino acids. CDR1 and CDR2 (germline): KGHSH, LQKENI. V lost 8 bases and J 0 bases, leaving 11 bases between the germline ends. This chain's CDR3 is CASRRGSSYNEQFF. The CDR3 nucleotides read TGTGCCAGCCGTCGGGGATCCTCCTACAATGAGCAGTTCTTC.

V gene TRBV12-3 or TRBV12-4 combines with J gene TRBJ2-2; D gene unclear. CDR3 length equals 17 residues. The V and J ends lost 3 bases and 3 bases respectively, with 17 bases between them. The CDR3 protein is CASSLVFPKEDTGELFF. CDR3 coding DNA: TGTGCCAGCAGTTTGGTCTTTCCGAAAGAGGACACCGGGGAGCTGTTTTTT.

This clonotype occurred a few times. J is TRBJ1-1 and V is TRBV10-3, with a weak D call TRBD1 (5 bases). Germline CDR1 is ENHRY and CDR2 is SYGVKD. The germline V and J ends were trimmed by 5 bases and 1 base, with 11 bases remaining between them. This CDR3 comprises 14 residues. The chain's CDR3 is CAISLSGQNTEAFF. In DNA, the CDR3 is TGTGCCATCAGTCTATCCGGACAGAACACTGAAGCTTTCTTT.

This sequence joins TRBV20-1 and TRBJ2-5; no reliable D call. V lost 4 bases and J 2 bases, leaving 5 bases between the germline ends. The germline V gene has CDR1 DFQATT and CDR2 SNEGSKA (reference sequence). This CDR3 has 11 amino acids. The CDR3 nucleotides read TGCAGTGCTACAGCTCAAGAGACCCAGTACTTC. Amino acids: CSATAQETQYF.

The chain recombines TRBV21-1 with TRBJ2-4; the table calls TRBD1, which could not be checked here. Matching the DNA end better, TRBJ2-5 makes the J call doubtful. TRBV21-1 is described as a pseudogene. The CDR3 totals 16 residues. CDR3 DNA sequence: TGTGCCAGCAGCAAAGCGCATCGGGACAGGGAAGGGACCCAGTACTTC. Translation gives CASSKAHRDREGTQYF.

V and J are TRBV7-3 and TRBJ2-7; no definite D call. V dropped 1 base and J dropped 12 bases, with 13 bases sitting between them. The CDR3 contains 12 residues. Per the germline V gene, CDR1 is SGHTA and CDR2 is FQGTGA. The CDR3 is CASSLNQVWLYF. In DNA, the CDR3 is TGTGCCAGCAGCTTAAATCAGGTGTGGTTGTACTTC. Supplemented by reference TRBV7-3 and TRBJ2-7, the full variable domain reads GAGVSQTPSNKVTEKGKYVELRCDPISGHTALYWYRQSLGQGPEFLIYFQGTGAADDSGLPNDRFFAVRPEGSVSTLKIQRTERGDSAVYLCASSLNQVWLYFGPGTRLTVT.

V gene TRBV5-1 combines with J gene TRBJ2-3, with 8 bases fitting TRBD1. Trimming at V came to 0 bases and at J to 3 bases, leaving 6 bases not matched to a gene. The CDR3 loop spans 16 amino acids. CDR1 is SGHRS and CDR2 is YFSETQ in the germline V gene. CDR3 DNA: TGCGCCAGCAGCTTGGATTTTAACAGGGGGACAGATACGCAGTATTTT. Its protein product is CASSLDFNRGTDTQYF.

The chain uses TRBV27 and TRBJ2-3, with 7 nucleotides matching TRBD1. Trimming removed 7 bases from V and 4 bases from J; junction bases left unmatched: 5. Germline values: CDR1 MNHEY, CDR2 SMNVEV (reference sequence). The CDR3 loop spans 13 amino acids. In DNA, the CDR3 is TGTGCCAGCACCGGACAGGCGGCAGATACGCAGTATTTT. This encodes CASTGQAADTQYF.

The table lists this clonotype with a few counts. J is TRBJ2-5 and V is TRBV6-5; weak D call: TRBD2 (6 bases). The CDR3 totals 18 residues. With 2 bases removed from V and 2 bases from J, the gap between germline ends came to 21 bases. Per germline, CDR1 MNHEY and CDR2 SVGAGI. Here the CDR3 reads CASSYPTQWAGRQETQYF. The CDR3 DNA follows: TGTGCCAGCAGTTACCCAACGCAGTGGGCGGGGAGGCAAGAGACCCAGTACTTC.

The genes are TRBV11-2 and TRBJ2-7; possibly TRBD2 for D (5 bases). The J call may be wrong; the DNA end is better matched by TRBJ2-5. CDR3 size: 16 residues. Per germline, CDR1 SGHAT and CDR2 FQNNGV. The CDR3 spells CASSSLGYRGKETQYF. CDR3 coding DNA: TGTGCCAGCAGCTCCCTAGGCTACCGGGGAAAAGAGACCCAGTACTTC.

The chain uses TRBV3-1 and TRBJ2-7; 9 nucleotides match TRBD1. Trimming took 2 bases from V and 5 from J; bases not matched to a gene: 7. Per germline, CDR1 LGHDT and CDR2 YNNKEL (reference sequence). There are 15 residues in the CDR3. Written as DNA, the CDR3 is TGTGCCAGCAGCCAATATGGACAGGGGCTCGACGAGCAGTACTTC. Translating it yields CASSQYGQGLDEQYF.

This clonotype was seen at least ten times. This chain joins TRBV29-1 and TRBJ2-5; 10 bases are shared with TRBD2. J gave up 2 bases and V 4 bases, and 10 bases lay outside the gene matches. CDR1 is SQVTM, CDR2 ANQGSEA, per germline. The CDR3 totals 16 residues. Here the CDR3 reads CSVVLPSGGSQETQYF. The CDR3 nucleotides read TGCAGCGTTGTCCTGCCTAGCGGGGGCTCTCAAGAGACCCAGTACTTC. The whole variable domain, filled in from reference TRBV29-1 and TRBJ2-5, reads SAVISQKPSRDICQRGTSLTIQCQVDSQVTMMFWYRQQPGQSLTLIATANQGSEATYESGFVIDKFPISRPNLTFSTLTVSNMSPEDSSIYLCSVVLPSGGSQETQYFGPGTRLLVL.

This clonotype was counted many times. The gene calls are TRBV20-1 and TRBJ2-5, with 9 bases that match TRBD1. The length of the CDR3 is 14 residues. The V gene end was trimmed by 5 bases and the J gene end by 5 bases; junction bases not matched to a gene: 9. Per the germline V gene, CDR1 is DFQATT and CDR2 is SNEGSKA (reference sequence). In nucleotides, the CDR3 is TGCAGTGCTGGGGGGGGACAGGGCCGTGAGACCCAGTACTTC. It is translated as CSAGGGQGRETQYF.

This clonotype was seen more than once but under ten times. The chain is built from TRBV29-1 and TRBJ2-7, with TRBD1 identical over 12 bases. The tail of the sequence fits TRBJ2-5 better, so the J call may be wrong. The CDR3 extends over 14 amino acids. Germline V gives CDR1 SQVTM, CDR2 ANQGSEA. CDR3 bases: TGCAGCGTTGCTGGGACAGGGGGCAGGGAGACCCAGTACTTC. Translated, it gives CSVAGTGGRETQYF.

The rearrangement links TRBV20-1 to TRBJ2-5, with D possibly called TRBD1 or TRBD2 (7 bases each). The germline gives CDR1 DFQATT, CDR2 SNEGSKA (reference sequence). CDR3 size: 14 residues. Trimming cost V 6 bases and J 7 bases, with 21 bases left between them. DNA for the CDR3: TGCAGTGCCCCGGCCAACAGGGGCGGGGGGACCCAGTACTTC. Translated, it gives CSAPANRGGGTQYF.

In its sample, this clonotype was seen a few times. The chain combines TRBV4-1 with TRBJ1-5; D unclear. The ends were cut back, 3 bases at V and 0 bases at J, with 9 bases in the middle. The CDR3 is 15 amino acids. From germline, CDR1 is MGHRA and CDR2 YSYEKL. CDR3 nucleotides: TGCGCCAGCAGCCATTACCAGGCTAGCAATCAGCCCCAGCATTTT. Amino acid sequence: CASSHYQASNQPQHF.

Regarding this clonotype: Germline and junction disagree at one end, which may indicate a read error. The V gene is TRBV25-1, the J gene TRBJ1-5; no firm D call. This CDR3 region has 12 residues. Per the germline V gene, CDR1 is MGHDK and CDR2 is SYGVNS. CDR3 residues: CASSEGNAPLHF. The CDR3 coding sequence is TGTGCCAGCAGTGAAGGGAACGCGCCCCTGCATTTT.

This clonotype has only a few counts. The chain employs TRBV12-3 or TRBV12-4 and TRBJ2-5; D is tentatively TRBD1 or TRBD2 (6 bases each). Trimming shortened V by 3 bases and J by 2 bases, and 16 bases separated the two germline ends. The CDR3 runs to 16 residues. The CDR3 loop is CASSFGVGGLQETQYF. In DNA, the CDR3 is TGTGCCAGCAGTTTTGGAGTTGGGGGGCTACAAGAGACCCAGTACTTC.

The V gene is TRBV6-5, the J gene TRBJ1-3; D not certain. Germline values: CDR1 MNHEY, CDR2 SVGAGI. The CDR3 runs 14 residues. Trimming took off 2 bases at V and 8 bases at J, with 13 bases between the two ends. In DNA form, the CDR3 reads TGTGCCAGCAGTTACGGTGGGGTTCGGGACACCATATATTTT. Residues: CASSYGGVRDTIYF.

The chain employs TRBV15 and TRBJ2-4; TRBD2 agrees at 8 bases. The DNA matches TRBJ2-7 better at its end, which makes the J call doubtful. CDR1 is LNHNV and CDR2 is YYDKDF in the germline V gene (reference sequence). CDR3 length equals 17 residues. CDR3 sequence (DNA): TGTGCCACCAGCAGAGATTCTAGAGCGGGGGAGAAAAACGAGCAGTACTTC. It codes for CATSRDSRAGEKNEQYF.

V usage is TRBV20-1 and J usage is TRBJ1-2; maybe TRBD1 (5 bases). Germline assignment: CDR1 DFQATT and CDR2 SNEGSKA (reference sequence). V lost 6 bases and J 4 bases, leaving 18 bases between the germline ends. The CDR3 covers 14 residues. The CDR3 nucleotides read TGCAGTGCGGGGGAAGCGAACCCCCTCTATGGCTACACCTTC. Protein product: CSAGEANPLYGYTF.

In its sample, this clonotype was seen a few times. This rearrangement joins TRBV20-1 to TRBJ1-1, with 8 bases identical to TRBD1. Germline V gene sequence: CDR1 DFQATT, CDR2 SNEGSKA (reference sequence). CDR3 length: 12 amino acids. The CDR3 nucleotides read TGCAGGGCCGGGACAGGGAACACTGAAGCTTTCTTT. Its translation: CRAGTGNTEAFF.